This entry describes one T cell receptor (beta chain). Its cognate antigen is unknown. Produced via immunoSEQ multiplex PCR; TCRdb's table is partial and in-frame only. The data show 150,000 to 200,000 clones, around four fifths seen once. The data were obtained in a study of cytomegalovirus exposure and HLA in healthy donors. Study-wide findings and caveats: Among the CMV-associated chains, three were confirmed in vitro as specific for CMV antigens.

The CDR3 spans 15 residues. The germline V and J ends were trimmed by 3 bases and 0 bases, with 10 bases remaining between them. Germline-derived CDR1 and CDR2 are SNHLY and FYNNEI. This TCR was recovered from a man aged 25 to 40 in good health and CMV-seropositive. The sequenced material came from PBMCs. V usage is TRBV2 and J usage is TRBJ2-3; a weak D match, TRBD1 (6 bases). Written as DNA, the CDR3 is TGTGCCAGCAGTGATTTGGGACAAAGCACAGATACGCAGTATTTT. It specifies CASSDLGQSTDTQYF.